The sample holds many counts of the clone carrying this TCR beta chain. No antigen is known for it. This entry comes from a study of breast tumors, draining lymph nodes, adjacent tissues. Overall study results and limits: Tumor TCR diversity was below lymph nodes but above nontumor tissue. Luminal-like breast cancer showed significantly higher tumor–nontumor repertoire similarity than basal-like.

TCRdb reprocessed the multiplex PCR reads via MiXCR and lists one record per CDR3 protein. The data contain roughly 130,000 distinct CDR3 sequences, just under 20% of them seen just once; the ten biggest clones take up roughly 3.5%. Samples came from axillary lymph nodes draining the breast cancer. What was sequenced was axillary lymph node tissue. The source of this sequence is a female donor with breast cancer. Some clones in this sample may be carry-over from other donors' samples.

The CDR3 protein is CASSQANYGYTF. The CDR3 region has the DNA TGTGCCAGCAGCCAAGCTAACTATGGCTACACCTTC. V and J are TRBV3-1 and TRBJ1-2; no definite D call. CDR3 size: 12 residues. Trimming pared 1 base from V and 0 bases from J, leaving 0 bases between. The germline CDR1 and CDR2 sequences are LGHDT and YNNKEL (reference sequence).